The 18 T cell receptor beta chains listed next were all sequenced from one sample in a study of T-cell memory formation after mild COVID-19. TCRdb used MiXCR to reprocess the 5' RACE reads, holding one entry per CDR3 protein. The sample records some 130,000 distinct CDR3 sequences, approximately 25% being singletons. The sequenced sample was PBMCs or a T cell subset sorted from them (not recorded which). The source of these receptors is an adult woman who had mild COVID-19 (a few samples of this study predate the infection). Cell type and time point are not known.

This clonotype has more than one count but fewer than ten. The chain couples TRBV10-3 to TRBJ2-1; 7 bases are a match to TRBD2. Germline V gene lookup returns CDR1 ENHRY and CDR2 SYGVKD. The CDR3 runs 15 residues. After removal of 2 bases from V and 9 bases from J, the junction contained 10 bases not matched to a gene. The CDR3 DNA follows: TGTGCCATCAGTGAGCAACGGCGGGAGAGATTTGAGCAGTTCTTC. Encoded protein: CAISEQRRERFEQFF.

This clonotype has at least ten counts. The chain couples TRBV5-1 to TRBJ2-1; D ambiguous. CDR1 and CDR2 from the germline V gene are SGHRS and YFSETQ. With 4 bases removed from V and 0 bases from J, the gap between germline ends came to 11 bases. The CDR3 consists of 15 residues. CDR3 residues: CASSRARSSYNEQFF. The CDR3 DNA is TGCGCCAGCAGCCGAGCAAGAAGCTCCTACAATGAGCAGTTCTTC.

The CDR3 sequence is CASIGQNTEAFF. CDR3 coding DNA: TGTGCCAGCATTGGACAGAACACTGAAGCTTTCTTT. The chain is built from TRBV7-9 and TRBJ1-1; weak D call: TRBD1 (5 bases). This CDR3 has 12 amino acids. V lost 7 bases and J 1 base, leaving 7 bases between the germline ends. Germline-derived CDR1 and CDR2 are SEHNR and FQNEAQ (reference sequence).

This clonotype was seen a few times. This chain uses TRBV4-3 with TRBJ2-7, with TRBD2 matching 7 bases. CDR3 length: 18 amino acids. Looked up from germline, CDR1 is LGHNA and CDR2 is YSLEER. V was pared by 0 bases and J by 5 bases, with 16 bases of the junction left unmatched. CDR3 sequence (DNA): TGCGCCAGCAGCCAAGATCCCCCCCAGGTTGCGGGAGACCACGAGCAGTACTTC. It translates to CASSQDPPQVAGDHEQYF.

This clonotype came up a few times. The chain couples TRBV7-8 to TRBJ2-7; D might be TRBD1 (5 bases). This CDR3 has 14 amino acids. The germline CDR1 and CDR2 sequences are SGHVS and FQNEAQ. V lost 1 base to trimming and J lost 0 bases, with 7 bases between them. CDR3 loop: CASSLEGHSYEQYF. Here the CDR3 DNA reads TGTGCCAGCAGCTTAGAGGGGCACTCCTACGAGCAGTACTTC.

This clonotype was recorded a few times. The rearrangement joins TRBV6-5 to TRBJ1-2; 10 bases agree with TRBD1. The CDR3 is made up of 13 amino acids. Germline CDR1 reads MNHEY; CDR2 reads SVGAGI. V lost 5 bases and J lost 8; bases outside the gene matches: 5. CDR3 in amino acids: CASSAGTGVGYTF. The CDR3 DNA is TGTGCCAGCAGTGCCGGGACAGGGGTCGGCTACACCTTC.

The chain's CDR3 is CASSSGLAGGSGNEQFF. The CDR3 region has the DNA TGTGCCAGCAGTTCCGGACTAGCGGGAGGGTCAGGGAATGAGCAGTTCTTC. V usage is TRBV6-2 or TRBV6-3 and J usage is TRBJ2-1; 15 bases are a match to TRBD2. J lost 7 bases, V lost 4 bases, and 8 bases had no gene match. The germline V gene encodes CDR1 MNHEY and CDR2 SVGEGT. The CDR3 consists of 17 residues.

This clonotype was seen a few times. The chain employs TRBV12-3 or TRBV12-4 and TRBJ1-1; maybe TRBD1 (6 bases). The CDR3 runs 13 residues. V shed 5 bases and J shed 1 base, with 8 bases lying between them. CDR3 region: CASSEQGNTEAFF. CDR3 coding DNA: TGTGCCAGCAGTGAACAGGGGAACACTGAAGCTTTCTTT.

V usage is TRBV20-1 and J usage is TRBJ1-2; 10 nucleotides align to TRBD1. The V segment lost 2 bases and the J segment 2 bases; nucleotides outside the gene matches: 8. The length of the CDR3 is 16 residues. Germline lookup yields CDR1 DFQATT and CDR2 SNEGSKA (reference sequence). The CDR3 here is CSARSYDRGLNYGYTF. The CDR3 bases are TGCAGTGCTAGAAGTTATGACAGGGGGCTGAACTATGGCTACACCTTC.

The chain has TRBV6-6 and TRBJ2-6, with no clear D. The V end lost 0 bases, the J end lost 12 bases, and 15 bases lay between the germline ends. Per the germline V gene, CDR1 is MNHNY and CDR2 is SVGAGI (reference sequence). The CDR3 length is 15 residues. The CDR3 reads CASSYSDALWGVLTF. The DNA for the CDR3 is TGTGCCAGCAGTTACTCGGACGCCCTATGGGGCGTCCTGACTTTC.

The sample holds a few counts of this clonotype. The V and J genes are TRBV3-1 and TRBJ2-7; D gene ambiguous. This CDR3 has 13 residues. Germline CDR1 and CDR2: LGHDT and YNNKEL (reference sequence). V dropped 0 bases and J dropped 2 bases, with 5 bases sitting between them. The CDR3 sequence: CASSQDYAYEQYF. The CDR3 DNA is TGTGCCAGCAGCCAAGATTACGCCTACGAGCAGTACTTC.

The chain carries TRBV9 and TRBJ2-2; TRBD1 aligns across 7 bases. The CDR3 covers 15 residues. Per the germline V gene, CDR1 is SGDLS and CDR2 is YYNGEE. J gave up 4 bases and V 4 bases, and 7 bases lay outside the gene matches. CDR3 DNA sequence: TGTGCCAGCAGCACAGGGGCAGTTACCACCGGGGAGCTGTTTTTT. Translated: CASSTGAVTTGELFF. Combining the CDR3 with reference TRBV9 and TRBJ2-2 gives the whole variable domain DSGVTQTPKHLITATGQRVTLRCSPRSGDLSVYWYQQSLDQGLQFLIQYYNGEERAKGNILERFSAQQFPDLHSELNLSSLELGDSALYFCASSTGAVTTGELFFGEGSRLTVL.

V gene TRBV7-8 combines with J gene TRBJ1-1; weak D call: TRBD1 (5 bases). The CDR3 spans 13 residues. V shed 6 bases and J shed 1 base, with 9 bases lying between them. Germline CDR1 SGHVS, CDR2 FQNEAQ. In DNA form, the CDR3 reads TGTGCCAGCAGGACCCAGGGGAACACTGAAGCTTTCTTT. Translating it yields CASRTQGNTEAFF. Full variable domain (remainder filled in from reference TRBV7-8 and TRBJ1-1): GAGVSQSPRYKVAKRGQDVALRCDPISGHVSLFWYQQALGQGPEFLTYFQNEAQLDKSGLPSDRFFAERPEGSVSTLKIQRTQQEDSAVYLCASRTQGNTEAFFGQGTRLTVV.

This clonotype was detected only a few times. The chain employs TRBV15 and TRBJ2-1; 10 bases fit TRBD2. V gave up 7 bases and J gave up 5 bases; unmatched junction bases: 8. CDR3 size: 15 residues. The germline V gene has CDR1 LNHNV and CDR2 YYDKDF (reference sequence). CDR3 region: CATTELAGVNNEQFF. The CDR3 nucleotides read TGTGCCACCACCGAGCTAGCGGGAGTAAACAATGAGCAGTTCTTC.

The gene calls are TRBV7-8 and TRBJ2-5; D gene uncertain. Germline values: CDR1 SGHVS, CDR2 FQNEAQ. The CDR3 is 15 residues long. V lost 5 bases to trimming and J lost 4 bases, with 17 bases between them. The CDR3 coding sequence is TGTGCCAGCAGCCATCCTCGCGTTTTTGGAGAGACCCAGTACTTC. It encodes CASSHPRVFGETQYF. Full variable domain (outside the CDR3, taken from reference TRBV7-8 and TRBJ2-5): GAGVSQSPRYKVAKRGQDVALRCDPISGHVSLFWYQQALGQGPEFLTYFQNEAQLDKSGLPSDRFFAERPEGSVSTLKIQRTQQEDSAVYLCASSHPRVFGETQYFGPGTRLLVL.

The chain is built from TRBV7-8 and TRBJ2-3; TRBD1 is a possible D gene (6 bases). V was pared by 7 bases and J by 5 bases, with 13 bases between. There are 13 residues in the CDR3. Germline V gene data show CDR1 as SGHVS and CDR2 as FQNEAQ. DNA of the CDR3: TGTGCCAGCATCCTGCAGGGGATAGATACGCAGTATTTT. This sequence encodes CASILQGIDTQYF.

This chain joins TRBV24-1 and TRBJ2-5; D is uncertain. Germline V lookup: CDR1 KGHDR, CDR2 SFDVKD. The V and J ends lost 4 bases and 4 bases respectively, with 27 bases between them. There are 19 residues in the CDR3. This CDR3 is CATSDGGGPALYGGETQYF. For the CDR3, the DNA is TGTGCCACCAGTGACGGCGGTGGGCCCGCGCTTTACGGTGGAGAGACCCAGTACTTC.

The table lists this clonotype with many counts. The chain is built from TRBV7-9 and TRBJ2-3; TRBD1 aligns across 9 bases. The CDR3 has 18 residues. The germline CDR1 and CDR2 sequences are SEHNR and FQNEAQ (reference sequence). After removal of 4 bases from V and 1 base from J, the junction contained 12 bases not matched to a gene. The CDR3 reads CASSSAPGTGRGTDTQYF. The DNA of the CDR3 is TGTGCCAGCAGCTCCGCCCCCGGGACAGGGAGAGGCACAGATACGCAGTATTTT. The complete variable domain, with remaining parts taken from reference TRBV7-9 and TRBJ2-3, reads DTGVSQNPRHKITKRGQNVTFRCDPISEHNRLYWYRQTLGQGPEFLTYFQNEAQLEKSRLLSDRFSAERPKGSFSTLEIQRTEQGDSAMYLCASSSAPGTGRGTDTQYFGPGTRLTVL.